These 5 T cell receptor beta chains share one sample of origin, sequenced in a study of siplizumab effects on memory and regulatory T cells. Repertoires were generated with immunoSEQ multiplex PCR, while TCRdb's copy carries only in-frame clones and drops some. The table lists some 65,000 clones, approximately 88% of them singletons. The sequencing input was Tregs sorted from blood. These receptors originate from a human donor in good health.

This sequence joins TRBV11-3 and TRBJ2-3; D not certain. V was pared by 0 bases and J by 2 bases, with 9 bases between. There are 15 residues in the CDR3. Germline-derived CDR1 and CDR2 are SGHNT and YENEEA. CDR3: CASSLDYFNTDTQYF. CDR3 bases: TGTGCCAGCAGCTTAGACTATTTTAACACAGATACGCAGTATTTT. Based on the CDR3 plus reference TRBV11-3 and TRBJ2-3, the full variable domain is EAGVVQSPRYKIIEKKQPVAFWCNPISGHNTLYWYLQNLGQGPELLIRYENEEAVDDSQLPKDRFSAERLKGVDSTLKIQPAELGDSAVYLCASSLDYFNTDTQYFGPGTRLTVL.

The rearrangement joins TRBV19 to TRBJ1-4; D not certain. The germline gives CDR1 LNHDA, CDR2 SQIVND (reference sequence). The CDR3 spans 15 residues. V was trimmed by 5 bases and J by 4 bases, leaving 14 bases between them. This CDR3 is CASSPRGRINEKLFF. CDR3 in DNA: TGTGCCAGTAGTCCCCGCGGACGGATTAATGAAAAACTGTTTTTT. Supplemented by reference TRBV19 and TRBJ1-4, the full variable domain reads DGGITQSPKYLFRKEGQNVTLSCEQNLNHDAMYWYRQDPGQGLRLIYYSQIVNDFQKGDIAEGYSVSREKKESFPLTVTSAQKNPTAFYLCASSPRGRINEKLFFGSGTQLSVL.

This clone was seen only a few times. The rearrangement uses TRBV29-1 and TRBJ2-3, with D perhaps matching TRBD1 (6 bases). Germline V gives CDR1 SQVTM, CDR2 ANQGSEA. This CDR3 is built from 14 residues. Deletions cut 6 bases from V and 1 base from J, with 14 bases between. The DNA for the CDR3 is TGCAGCGTATATCTGGGACACCGCACAGATACGCAGTATTTT. Translating it yields CSVYLGHRTDTQYF.

The chain uses TRBV19 and TRBJ1-1, with 7 bases that match TRBD1. V trimming: 9 bases; J trimming: 11 bases; junction bases outside the gene matches: 12. The CDR3 runs 12 residues. In germline, CDR1 is LNHDA, CDR2 SQIVND (reference sequence). The DNA for the CDR3 is TGTGCCAGCCATGGAGGGGGCGGGGGTGCTTTCTTT. This encodes CASHGGGGGAFF.

The CDR3 sequence is CASSSVKGQGRGYTF. The DNA of the CDR3 is TGTGCCAGCAGTTCCGTAAAAGGACAGGGTAGGGGCTACACCTTC. The chain joins TRBV27 to TRBJ1-2, with 8 positions matching TRBD1. V dropped 4 bases and J dropped 8; count of bases not matched to a gene: 12. Germline V gives CDR1 MNHEY, CDR2 SMNVEV (reference sequence). The CDR3 is made up of 15 amino acids.